The T cell receptor (beta chain) under discussion was sequenced for a study of regulatory T cells in long-lasting Graves disease. Across the whole study: Newly diagnosed Graves' patients had under 3 months of antithyroid drugs.

Only a few counts were recorded for this clonotype. As to time point: newly diagnosed GD, antithyroid drugs for less than 3 months. Scientists built the TCR library using RNA that was extracted from PBMCs. Assembly of TCR beta libraries relied on iRepertoire HTBI primers together with Arm-PCR of CDR3 regions. TCRdb re-called the multiplex PCR reads with MiXCR, one entry per CDR3 protein. The table records around 250,000 distinct CDR3 sequences, about 17% of them present only once. The CDR3 consists of 19 residues. Germline V lookup: CDR1 DFQATT, CDR2 SNEGSKA (reference sequence). Germline trimming cut 3 bases from V and 0 bases from J; bases unmatched to any gene: 17. The sample also formed part of further work on T cells in Graves' hyperthyroidism and ophthalmopathy.

The starting material was peripheral blood mononuclear cells (PBMCs), obtained at new diagnosis, from a patient treated with antithyroid drugs. V and J are TRBV20-1 and TRBJ1-3, with 7 bases lining up with TRBD1. This TCR came from a woman between 25 and 40 years old with Graves disease. The DNA for the CDR3 is TGCAGTGCTAGCGCCACGGGCTCCGGGACAGATAACTCTGGAAACACCATATATTTT. It yields the protein CSASATGSGTDNSGNTIYF.